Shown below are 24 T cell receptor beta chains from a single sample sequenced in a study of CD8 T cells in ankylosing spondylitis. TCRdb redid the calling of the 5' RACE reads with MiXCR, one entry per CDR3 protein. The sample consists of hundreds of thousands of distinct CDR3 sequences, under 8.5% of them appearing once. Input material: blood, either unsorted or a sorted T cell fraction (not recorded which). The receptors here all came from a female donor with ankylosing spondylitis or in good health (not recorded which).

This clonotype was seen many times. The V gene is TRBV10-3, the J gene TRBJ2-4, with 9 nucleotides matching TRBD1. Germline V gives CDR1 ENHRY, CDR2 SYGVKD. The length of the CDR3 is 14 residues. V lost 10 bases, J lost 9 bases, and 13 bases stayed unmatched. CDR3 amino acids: CATSGQGDEGIQYF. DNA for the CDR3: TGTGCCACCTCGGGACAGGGTGATGAGGGCATTCAGTACTTC.

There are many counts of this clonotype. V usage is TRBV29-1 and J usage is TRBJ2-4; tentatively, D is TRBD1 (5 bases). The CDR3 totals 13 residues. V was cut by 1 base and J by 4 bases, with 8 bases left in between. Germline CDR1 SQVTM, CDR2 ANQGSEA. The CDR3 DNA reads TGCAGCGTTGAAGGCAGGGCTAAAAACATTCAGTACTTC. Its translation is CSVEGRAKNIQYF.

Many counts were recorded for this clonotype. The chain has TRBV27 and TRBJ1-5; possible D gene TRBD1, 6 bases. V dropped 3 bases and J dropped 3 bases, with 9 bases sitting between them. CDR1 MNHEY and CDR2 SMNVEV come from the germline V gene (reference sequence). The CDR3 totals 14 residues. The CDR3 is CASSFRGDNQPQHF. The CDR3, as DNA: TGTGCCAGCAGTTTCAGGGGTGACAATCAGCCCCAGCATTTT.

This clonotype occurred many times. The CDR3 protein is CASSPRLRGVQETQYF. DNA of the CDR3: TGTGCCAGCAGCCCCCGGCTCAGGGGGGTACAAGAGACCCAGTACTTC. The chain employs TRBV7-2 and TRBJ2-5, with D possibly matching TRBD1 (7 bases). There are 16 residues in the CDR3. Germline CDR1 reads SGHTA; CDR2 reads FQGNSA. V was pared by 5 bases and J by 2 bases, with 18 bases between.

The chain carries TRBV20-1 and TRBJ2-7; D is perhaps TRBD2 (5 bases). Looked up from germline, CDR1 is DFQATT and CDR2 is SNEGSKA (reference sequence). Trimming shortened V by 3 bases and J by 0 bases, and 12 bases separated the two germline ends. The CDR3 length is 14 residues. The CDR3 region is CSARRLTISYEQYF. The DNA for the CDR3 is TGCAGTGCTAGGCGTTTGACTATCTCCTACGAGCAGTACTTC.

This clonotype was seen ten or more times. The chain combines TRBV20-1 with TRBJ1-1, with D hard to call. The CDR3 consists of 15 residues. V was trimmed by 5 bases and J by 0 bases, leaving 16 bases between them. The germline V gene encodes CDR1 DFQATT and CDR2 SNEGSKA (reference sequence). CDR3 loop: CSAVPVGQLNTEAFF. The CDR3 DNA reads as TGCAGTGCTGTACCCGTCGGGCAGCTGAACACTGAAGCTTTCTTT.

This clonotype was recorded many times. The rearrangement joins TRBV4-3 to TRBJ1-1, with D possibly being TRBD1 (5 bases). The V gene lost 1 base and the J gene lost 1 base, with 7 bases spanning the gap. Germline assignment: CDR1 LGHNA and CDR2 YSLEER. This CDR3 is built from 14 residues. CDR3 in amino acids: CASSQGTSNTEAFF. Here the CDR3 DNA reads TGCGCCAGCAGCCAAGGGACATCGAACACTGAAGCTTTCTTT.

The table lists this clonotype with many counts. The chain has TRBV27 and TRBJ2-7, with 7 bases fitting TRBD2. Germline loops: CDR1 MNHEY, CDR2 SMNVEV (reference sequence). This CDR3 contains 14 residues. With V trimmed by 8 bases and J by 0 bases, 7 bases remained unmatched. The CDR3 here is CASFSSGDSYEQYF. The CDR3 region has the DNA TGTGCCAGCTTCTCTAGCGGAGACTCCTACGAGCAGTACTTC.

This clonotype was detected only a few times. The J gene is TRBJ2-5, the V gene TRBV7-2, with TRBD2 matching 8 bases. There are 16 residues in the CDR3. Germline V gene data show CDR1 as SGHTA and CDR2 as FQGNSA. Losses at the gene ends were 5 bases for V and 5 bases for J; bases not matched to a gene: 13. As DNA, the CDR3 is TGTGCCAGCAGCCCCGCGAGGAAGCGGGAGAATGAGACCCAGTACTTC. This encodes CASSPARKRENETQYF.

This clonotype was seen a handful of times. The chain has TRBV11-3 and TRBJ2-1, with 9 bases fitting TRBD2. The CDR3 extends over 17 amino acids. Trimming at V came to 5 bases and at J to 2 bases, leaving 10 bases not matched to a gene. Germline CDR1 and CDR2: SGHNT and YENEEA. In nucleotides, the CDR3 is TGTGCCAGCAGCCCCAGGGGTGGCGGGAGGGCCTACAATGAGCAGTTCTTC. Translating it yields CASSPRGGGRAYNEQFF.

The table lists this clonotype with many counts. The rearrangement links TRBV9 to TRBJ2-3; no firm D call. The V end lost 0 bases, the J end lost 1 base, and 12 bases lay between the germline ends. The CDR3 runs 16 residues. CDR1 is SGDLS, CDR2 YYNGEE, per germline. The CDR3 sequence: CASSVVVSEGTDTQYF. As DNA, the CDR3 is TGTGCCAGCAGCGTAGTTGTCAGCGAGGGCACAGATACGCAGTATTTT.

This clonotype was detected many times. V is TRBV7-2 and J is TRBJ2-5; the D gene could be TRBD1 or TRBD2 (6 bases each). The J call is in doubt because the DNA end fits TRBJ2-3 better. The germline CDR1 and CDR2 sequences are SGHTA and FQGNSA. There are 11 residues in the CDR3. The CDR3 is CASSLGGAQYF. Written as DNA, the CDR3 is TGTGCCAGCAGCTTGGGGGGCGCGCAGTATTTT.

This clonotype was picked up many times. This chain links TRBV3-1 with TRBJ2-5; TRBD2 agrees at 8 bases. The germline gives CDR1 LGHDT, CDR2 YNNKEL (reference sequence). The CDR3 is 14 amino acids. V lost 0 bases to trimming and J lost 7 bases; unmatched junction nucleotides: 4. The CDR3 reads CASSQDSGMVTQYF. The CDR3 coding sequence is TGTGCCAGCAGCCAAGATAGCGGGATGGTGACCCAGTACTTC.

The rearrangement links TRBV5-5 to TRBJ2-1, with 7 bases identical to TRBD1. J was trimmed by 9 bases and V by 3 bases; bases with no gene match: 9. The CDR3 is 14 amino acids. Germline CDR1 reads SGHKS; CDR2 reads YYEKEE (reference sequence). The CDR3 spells CASSSGQFYGEQFF. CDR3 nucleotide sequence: TGTGCCAGCAGCTCGGGACAGTTTTATGGTGAGCAGTTCTTC. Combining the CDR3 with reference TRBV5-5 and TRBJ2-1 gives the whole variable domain DAGVTQSPTHLIKTRGQQVTLRCSPISGHKSVSWYQQVLGQGPQFIFQYYEKEERGRGNFPDRFSARQFPNYSSELNVNALLLGDSALYLCASSSGQFYGEQFFGPGTRLTVL.

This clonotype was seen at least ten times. The CDR3 protein is CASSFITGGGKETQYF. DNA of the CDR3: TGTGCCAGCAGCTTCATTACGGGAGGAGGTAAAGAGACCCAGTACTTC. This chain uses TRBV5-6 with TRBJ2-5; 7 positions agree with TRBD2. This CDR3 spans 16 amino acids. Trimming at V came to 2 bases and at J to 3 bases, leaving 10 bases not matched to a gene. The germline CDR1 and CDR2 sequences are SGHDT and YYEEEE. The full variable domain, completed using reference TRBV5-6 and TRBJ2-5, is DAGVTQSPTHLIKTRGQQVTLRCSPKSGHDTVSWYQQALGQGPQFIFQYYEEEERQRGNFPDRFSGHQFPNYSSELNVNALLLGDSALYLCASSFITGGGKETQYFGPGTRLLVL.

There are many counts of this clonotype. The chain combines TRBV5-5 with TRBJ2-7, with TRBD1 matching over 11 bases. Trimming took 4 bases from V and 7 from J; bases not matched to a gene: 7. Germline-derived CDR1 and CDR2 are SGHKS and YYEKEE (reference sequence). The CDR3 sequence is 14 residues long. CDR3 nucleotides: TGTGCCAGCAGCGCTGGGACAGGGGGTGTGGAGCAGTACTTC. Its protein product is CASSAGTGGVEQYF.

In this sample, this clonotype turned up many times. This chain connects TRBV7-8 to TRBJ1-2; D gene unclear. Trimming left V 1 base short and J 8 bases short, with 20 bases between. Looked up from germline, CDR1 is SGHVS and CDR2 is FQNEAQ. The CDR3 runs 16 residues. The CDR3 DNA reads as TGTGCCAGCAGCTTAGTGGCAGGCTCTTTACACGACGGCTACACCTTC. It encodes CASSLVAGSLHDGYTF. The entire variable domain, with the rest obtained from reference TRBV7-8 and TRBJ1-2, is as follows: GAGVSQSPRYKVAKRGQDVALRCDPISGHVSLFWYQQALGQGPEFLTYFQNEAQLDKSGLPSDRFFAERPEGSVSTLKIQRTQQEDSAVYLCASSLVAGSLHDGYTFGSGTRLTVV.

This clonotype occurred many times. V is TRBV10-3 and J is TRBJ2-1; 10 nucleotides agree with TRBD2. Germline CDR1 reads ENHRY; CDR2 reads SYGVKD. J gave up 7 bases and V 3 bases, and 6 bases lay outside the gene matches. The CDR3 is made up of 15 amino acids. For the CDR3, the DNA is TGTGCCATCAGTGATAGCGGGAGGATTGTGAATGAGCAGTTCTTC. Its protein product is CAISDSGRIVNEQFF.

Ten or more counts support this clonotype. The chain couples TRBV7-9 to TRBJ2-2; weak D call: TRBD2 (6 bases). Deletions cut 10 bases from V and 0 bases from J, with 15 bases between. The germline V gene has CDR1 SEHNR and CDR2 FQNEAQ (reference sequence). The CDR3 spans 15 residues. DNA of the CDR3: TGTGCCACATCAGGACTACCCTCGAACACCGGGGAGCTGTTTTTT. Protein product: CATSGLPSNTGELFF.

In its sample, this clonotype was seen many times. CDR3 DNA: TGTGCCATCAGTGAGCGCGGCTTGGGGGCGACTGAAGCTTTCTTT. Protein sequence: CAISERGLGATEAFF. The chain carries TRBV10-3 and TRBJ1-1, with a possible D match to TRBD1 (6 bases). Germline V gene sequence: CDR1 ENHRY, CDR2 SYGVKD. Trimming took off 2 bases at V and 5 bases at J, with 15 bases between the two ends. This CDR3 region has 15 residues.

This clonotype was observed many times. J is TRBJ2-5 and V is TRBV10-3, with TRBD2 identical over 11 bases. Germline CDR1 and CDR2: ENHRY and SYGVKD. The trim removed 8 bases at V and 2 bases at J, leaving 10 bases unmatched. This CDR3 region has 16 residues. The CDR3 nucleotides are TGTGCCATCTCGGTCTCGGGACTAGCGGAACAAGAGACCCAGTACTTC. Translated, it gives CAISVSGLAEQETQYF.

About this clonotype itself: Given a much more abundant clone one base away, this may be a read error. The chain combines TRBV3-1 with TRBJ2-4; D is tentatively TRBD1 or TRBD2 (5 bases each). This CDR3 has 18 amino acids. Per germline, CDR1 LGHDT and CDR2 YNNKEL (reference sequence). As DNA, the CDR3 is TGTGCCTGCAGCCCCCGGGGTGACAGTCACCTAGCCAAAAACATTCAGTACTTC. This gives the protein CACSPRGDSHLAKNIQYF.

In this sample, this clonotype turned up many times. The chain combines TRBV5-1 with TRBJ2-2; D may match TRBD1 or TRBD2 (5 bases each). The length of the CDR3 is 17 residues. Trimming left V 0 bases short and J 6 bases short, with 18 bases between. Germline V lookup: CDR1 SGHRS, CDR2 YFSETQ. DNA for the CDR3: TGCGCCAGCAGCTTGGTCTCCGGGACCTGGTCCGCCGGGGAGCTGTTTTTT. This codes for CASSLVSGTWSAGELFF.

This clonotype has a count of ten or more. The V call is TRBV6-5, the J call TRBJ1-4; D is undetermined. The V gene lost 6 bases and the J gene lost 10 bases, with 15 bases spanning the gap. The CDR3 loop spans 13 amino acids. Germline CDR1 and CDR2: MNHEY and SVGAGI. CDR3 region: CASRLSGEGKLFF. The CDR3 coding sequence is TGTGCCAGCAGGTTATCGGGTGAAGGAAAACTGTTTTTT.